The 10 T cell receptor beta chains listed next were all sequenced from one sample in a study of T cell changes during pregnancy in multiple sclerosis (dated 2019 in TCRdb). Library prep was done by the immunoSEQ multiplex PCR assay. Here the immuneACCESS table is served through TCRdb, limited to in-frame sequences with V and J called. Missing clones are a known gap in these copies; in checked studies unresolved V genes cover under half, and the rest lacks a known reason. This sample lists about 44,000 clones; 75% to 95% were detected once. The ten largest clones take up 0.7% of the sample. The sample in question was CD4+ T cells from peripheral blood mononuclear cells, obtained before pregnancy. The receptors were sampled from a female donor with multiple sclerosis, enrolled in a pregnancy study.

This clone was detected only once. The chain combines TRBV9 with TRBJ2-7, with 8 bases identical to TRBD1. The CDR3 consists of 15 residues. V lost 0 bases, J lost 0 bases, and 2 bases stayed unmatched. CDR1 is SGDLS, CDR2 YYNGEE, per germline. The DNA of the CDR3 is TGTGCCAGCAGCGTAGGACAGGGGAACTCCTACGAGCAGTACTTC. It yields the protein CASSVGQGNSYEQYF.

The rearrangement links TRBV4-1 to TRBJ2-7, with TRBD1 matching over 9 bases. Germline V gene data show CDR1 as MGHRA and CDR2 as YSYEKL. The CDR3 spans 15 residues. Losses at the gene ends were 4 bases for V and 5 bases for J; bases not matched to a gene: 9. This CDR3 is CASSPGQGRVDEQYF. The CDR3 DNA reads TGCGCCAGCAGCCCCGGACAGGGGAGAGTCGACGAGCAGTACTTC.

A few counts support this clone. The chain employs TRBV7-9 and TRBJ1-2; 9 nucleotides agree with TRBD1. Germline values: CDR1 SEHNR, CDR2 FQNEAQ (reference sequence). The CDR3 covers 13 residues. V shed 5 bases, J shed 6 bases, and the junction held 4 bases outside the gene matches. CDR3 bases: TGTGCCAGCAGCCCCTGGACAGGGGATGGCTACACCTTC. It translates to CASSPWTGDGYTF.

A few counts support this clone. The rearrangement links TRBV9 to TRBJ1-3; perhaps TRBD1 as D (5 bases). Germline CDR1 is SGDLS and CDR2 is YYNGEE. The V end was cut by 0 bases, the J end by 1 base, with 14 bases between. The CDR3 covers 17 residues. The CDR3 sequence: CASSVVGGTLSGNTIYF. Here the CDR3 DNA reads TGTGCCAGCAGCGTAGTAGGCGGGACGCTATCTGGAAACACCATATATTTT.

The chain uses TRBV29-1 and TRBJ2-1; D unresolved. This CDR3 is built from 11 residues. Germline lookup yields CDR1 SQVTM and CDR2 ANQGSEA. V was shortened by 4 bases and J by 3 bases, with 4 bases between the two germline ends. CDR3: CSVVNYNEQFF. The DNA for the CDR3 is TGCAGCGTTGTAAACTACAATGAGCAGTTCTTC.

J is TRBJ2-1 and V is TRBV6-6, with a tentative D call TRBD2 (5 bases). Trimming left V 6 bases short and J 0 bases short, with 9 bases between. The CDR3 is 14 residues long. Germline V lookup: CDR1 MNHNY, CDR2 SVGAGI (reference sequence). CDR3 sequence: CASRDSSSYNEQFF. As DNA, the CDR3 is TGTGCCAGCAGGGACTCGAGCTCCTACAATGAGCAGTTCTTC.

The V gene is TRBV12-5, the J gene TRBJ2-2; 10 bases agree with TRBD2. CDR3 length equals 15 residues. The germline V gene has CDR1 LGHNT and CDR2 FRNRAP. J gave up 5 bases and V 5 bases, and 5 bases lay outside the gene matches. DNA for the CDR3: TGTGCTAGTGGTCTGACTAGCGGGCTTACCGGGGAGCTGTTTTTT. Its protein product is CASGLTSGLTGELFF.

The gene calls are TRBV7-9 and TRBJ2-1, with D unresolved. Trimming stripped 2 bases from V and 0 bases from J, with 11 bases between. Germline lookup yields CDR1 SEHNR and CDR2 FQNEAQ (reference sequence). CDR3 length equals 16 residues. CDR3 DNA sequence: TGTGCCAGCAGCTTAAGGAGCCAGAGCTCCTACAATGAGCAGTTCTTC. This sequence encodes CASSLRSQSSYNEQFF.

This clone was counted a few times. V and J are TRBV9 and TRBJ1-4; D not resolved. This CDR3 contains 15 residues. Trimming pared 4 bases from V and 3 bases from J, leaving 13 bases between. The germline V gene has CDR1 SGDLS and CDR2 YYNGEE. The CDR3 DNA is TGTGCCAGCAGCCCCCGGGGAGTTCCTAATGAAAAACTGTTTTTT. Amino acids: CASSPRGVPNEKLFF.

This sequence joins TRBV4-2 and TRBJ2-1; 14 bases are a match to TRBD2. The CDR3 length is 17 residues. Germline CDR1 reads LGHNA; CDR2 reads YNFKEQ. After removal of 4 bases from V and 5 bases from J, the junction contained 7 bases not matched to a gene. CDR3 sequence (DNA): TGTGCCAGCAGCCCCGGGACTAGCGGGAGATTGCACAATGAGCAGTTCTTC. Its protein product is CASSPGTSGRLHNEQFF.